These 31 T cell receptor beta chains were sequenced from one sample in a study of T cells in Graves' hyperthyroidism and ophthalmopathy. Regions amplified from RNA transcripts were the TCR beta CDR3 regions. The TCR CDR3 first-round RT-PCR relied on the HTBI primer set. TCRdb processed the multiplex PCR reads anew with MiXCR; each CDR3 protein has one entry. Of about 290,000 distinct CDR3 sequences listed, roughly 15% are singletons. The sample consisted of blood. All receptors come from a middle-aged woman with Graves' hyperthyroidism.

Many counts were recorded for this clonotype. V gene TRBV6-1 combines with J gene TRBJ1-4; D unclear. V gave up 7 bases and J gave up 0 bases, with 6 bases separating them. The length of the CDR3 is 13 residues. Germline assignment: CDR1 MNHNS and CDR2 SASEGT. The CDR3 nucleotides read TGTGCCAGCAAACGAACAACTAATGAAAAACTGTTTTTT. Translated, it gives CASKRTTNEKLFF.

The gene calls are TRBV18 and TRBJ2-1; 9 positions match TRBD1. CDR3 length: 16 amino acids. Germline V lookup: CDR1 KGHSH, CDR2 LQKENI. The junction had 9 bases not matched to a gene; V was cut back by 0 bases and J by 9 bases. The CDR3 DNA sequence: TGTGCCAGCTCACCACCGGCTGCACAGGGGGCGGGTGAGCAGTTCTTC. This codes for CASSPPAAQGAGEQFF.

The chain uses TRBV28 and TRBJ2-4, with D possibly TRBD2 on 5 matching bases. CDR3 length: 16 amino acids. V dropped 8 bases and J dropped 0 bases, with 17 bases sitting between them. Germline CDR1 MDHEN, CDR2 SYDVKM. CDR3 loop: CASCVGDRLAKNIQYF. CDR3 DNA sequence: TGTGCCAGCTGTGTCGGGGATCGTCTAGCCAAAAACATTCAGTACTTC.

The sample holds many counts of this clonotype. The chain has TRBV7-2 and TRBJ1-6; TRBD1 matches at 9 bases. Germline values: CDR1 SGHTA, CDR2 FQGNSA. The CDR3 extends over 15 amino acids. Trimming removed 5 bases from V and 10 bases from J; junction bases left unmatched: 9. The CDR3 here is CASSLVRGQGSPLHF. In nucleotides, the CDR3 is TGTGCCAGCAGCCTAGTTCGGGGACAGGGCTCACCCCTCCACTTT.

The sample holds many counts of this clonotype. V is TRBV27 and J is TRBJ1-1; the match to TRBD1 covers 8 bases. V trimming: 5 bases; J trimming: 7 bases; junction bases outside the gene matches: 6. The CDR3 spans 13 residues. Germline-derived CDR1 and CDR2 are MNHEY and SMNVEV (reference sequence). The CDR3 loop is CASSPGTGYEAFF. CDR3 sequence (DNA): TGTGCCAGCAGTCCCGGGACAGGATATGAAGCTTTCTTT.

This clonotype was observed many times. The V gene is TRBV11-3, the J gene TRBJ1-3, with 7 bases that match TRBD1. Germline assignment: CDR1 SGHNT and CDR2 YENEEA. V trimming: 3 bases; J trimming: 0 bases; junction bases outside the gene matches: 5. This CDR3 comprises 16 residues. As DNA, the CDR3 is TGTGCCAGCAGCTTCGGGACAGCCTCCTCTGGAAACACCATATATTTT. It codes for CASSFGTASSGNTIYF.

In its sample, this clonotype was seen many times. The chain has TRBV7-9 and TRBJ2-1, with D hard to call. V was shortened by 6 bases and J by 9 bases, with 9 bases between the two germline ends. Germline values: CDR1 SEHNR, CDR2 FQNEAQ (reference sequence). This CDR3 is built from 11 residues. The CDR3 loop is CASRSGGEQFF. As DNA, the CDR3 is TGTGCCAGCAGGTCCGGTGGTGAGCAGTTCTTC.

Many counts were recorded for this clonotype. Here the CDR3 DNA reads TGTGCCAGCAGTTTAGGGGGGCCCGGTAGCAATCAGCCCCAGCATTTT. Translation gives CASSLGGPGSNQPQHF. The chain couples TRBV12-3 or TRBV12-4 to TRBJ1-5; D possibly corresponds to TRBD1 (6 bases). Trimming took 1 base from V and 0 from J, leaving 10 bases between them. This CDR3 is built from 16 residues.

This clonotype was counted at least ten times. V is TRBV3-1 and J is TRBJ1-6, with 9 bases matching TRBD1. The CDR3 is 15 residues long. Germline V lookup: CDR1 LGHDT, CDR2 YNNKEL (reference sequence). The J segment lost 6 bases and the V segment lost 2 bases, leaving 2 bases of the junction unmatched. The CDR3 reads CASSQRQGVNSPLHF. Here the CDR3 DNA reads TGTGCCAGCAGCCAACGACAGGGGGTTAATTCACCCCTCCACTTT.

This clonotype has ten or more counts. CDR3 in DNA: TGTGCCAGCACTCTCCAGTCCGGGACGGGTGAAAAACTGTTTTTT. Protein: CASTLQSGTGEKLFF. V is TRBV12-3 or TRBV12-4 and J is TRBJ1-4; D is possibly TRBD1 (5 bases). The ends were cut back, 7 bases at V and 7 bases at J, with 19 bases in the middle. The CDR3 runs to 15 residues.

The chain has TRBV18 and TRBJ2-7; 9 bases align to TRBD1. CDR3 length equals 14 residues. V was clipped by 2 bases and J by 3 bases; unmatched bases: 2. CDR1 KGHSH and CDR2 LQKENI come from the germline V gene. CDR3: CASSPGTGIYEQYF. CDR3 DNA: TGTGCCAGCTCACCAGGGACAGGGATCTACGAGCAGTACTTC.

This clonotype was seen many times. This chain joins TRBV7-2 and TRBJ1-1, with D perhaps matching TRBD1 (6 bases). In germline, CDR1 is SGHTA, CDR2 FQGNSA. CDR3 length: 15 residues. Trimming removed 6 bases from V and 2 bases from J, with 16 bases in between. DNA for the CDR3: TGTGCCAGCAGGACTCCAACAGGGCGTAACACTGAAGCTTTCTTT. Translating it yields CASRTPTGRNTEAFF.

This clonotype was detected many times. The CDR3 region is CASSFRSGSPNEQFF. CDR3 nucleotides: TGTGCCAGCAGTTTCCGTAGCGGGAGCCCTAATGAGCAGTTCTTC. The chain recombines TRBV28 with TRBJ2-1, with 9 bases matching TRBD2. V trimming: 3 bases; J trimming: 7 bases; junction bases outside the gene matches: 7. Germline assignment: CDR1 MDHEN and CDR2 SYDVKM. CDR3 length: 15 amino acids.

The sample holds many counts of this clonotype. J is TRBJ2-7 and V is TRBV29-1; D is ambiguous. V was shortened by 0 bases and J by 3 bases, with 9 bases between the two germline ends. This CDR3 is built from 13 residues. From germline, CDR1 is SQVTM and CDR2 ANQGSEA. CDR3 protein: CSVEDRAGYEQYF. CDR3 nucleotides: TGCAGCGTTGAAGATAGAGCCGGCTACGAGCAGTACTTC.

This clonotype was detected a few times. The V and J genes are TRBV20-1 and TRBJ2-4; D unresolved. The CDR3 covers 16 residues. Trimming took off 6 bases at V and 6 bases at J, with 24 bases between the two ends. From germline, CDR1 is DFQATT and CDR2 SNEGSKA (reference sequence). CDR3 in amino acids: CSAGEGIALYPNIQYF. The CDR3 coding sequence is TGCAGTGCGGGCGAAGGGATTGCCCTCTACCCAAACATTCAGTACTTC.

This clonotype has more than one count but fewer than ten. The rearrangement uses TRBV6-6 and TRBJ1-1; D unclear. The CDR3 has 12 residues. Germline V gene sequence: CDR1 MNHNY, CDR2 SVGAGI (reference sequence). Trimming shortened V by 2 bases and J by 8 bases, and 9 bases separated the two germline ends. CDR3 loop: CASSYDTDEAFF. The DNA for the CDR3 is TGTGCCAGCAGTTACGATACAGACGAAGCTTTCTTT.

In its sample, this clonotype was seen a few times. The CDR3 sequence is CSASGGRANNEQFF. The CDR3 DNA sequence: TGCAGTGCTAGTGGCGGGAGGGCCAACAATGAGCAGTTCTTC. The chain couples TRBV20-1 to TRBJ2-1, with 9 bases aligning to TRBD2. Per the germline V gene, CDR1 is DFQATT and CDR2 is SNEGSKA (reference sequence). Unmatched junction bases numbered 5, after V lost 3 bases and J lost 5 bases. CDR3 length: 14 residues.

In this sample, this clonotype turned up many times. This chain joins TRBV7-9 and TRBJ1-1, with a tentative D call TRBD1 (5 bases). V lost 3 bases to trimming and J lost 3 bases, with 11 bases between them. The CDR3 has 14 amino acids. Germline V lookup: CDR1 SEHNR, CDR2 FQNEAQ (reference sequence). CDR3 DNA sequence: TGTGCCAGCAGCTTGACGGGGACGGACACTGAAGCTTTCTTT. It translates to CASSLTGTDTEAFF.

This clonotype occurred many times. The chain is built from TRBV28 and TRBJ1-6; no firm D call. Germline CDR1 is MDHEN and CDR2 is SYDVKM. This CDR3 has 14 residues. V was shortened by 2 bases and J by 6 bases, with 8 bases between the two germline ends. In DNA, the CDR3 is TGTGCCAGCAGTTTACCCTTTATTAATTCACCCCTCCACTTT. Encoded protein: CASSLPFINSPLHF.

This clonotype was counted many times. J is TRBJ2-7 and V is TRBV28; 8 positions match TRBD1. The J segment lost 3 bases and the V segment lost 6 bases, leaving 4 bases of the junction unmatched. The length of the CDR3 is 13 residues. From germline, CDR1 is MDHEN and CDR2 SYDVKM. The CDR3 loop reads CASSQGQGYEQYF. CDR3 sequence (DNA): TGTGCCAGCAGCCAAGGACAGGGCTACGAGCAGTACTTC. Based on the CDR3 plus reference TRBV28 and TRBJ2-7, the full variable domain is DVKVTQSSRYLVKRTGEKVFLECVQDMDHENMFWYRQDPGLGLRLIYFSYDVKMKEKGDIPEGYSVSREKKERFSLILESASTNQTSMYLCASSQGQGYEQYFGPGTRLTVT.

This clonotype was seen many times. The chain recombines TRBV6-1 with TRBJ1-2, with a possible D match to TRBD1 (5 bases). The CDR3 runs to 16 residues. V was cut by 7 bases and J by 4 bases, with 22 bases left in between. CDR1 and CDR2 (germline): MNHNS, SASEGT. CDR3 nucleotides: TGTGCCAGCATCTCCCCGGGTCGAGGGGAGTTCTATGGCTACACCTTC. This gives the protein CASISPGRGEFYGYTF.

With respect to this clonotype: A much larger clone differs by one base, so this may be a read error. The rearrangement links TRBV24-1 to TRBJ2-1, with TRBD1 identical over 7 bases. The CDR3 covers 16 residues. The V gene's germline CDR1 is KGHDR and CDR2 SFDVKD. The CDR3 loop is CAASDSTGRQNNEQFF. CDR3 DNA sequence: TGTGCCGCCAGTGATTCGACAGGGCGACAGAACAATGAGCAGTTCTTC.

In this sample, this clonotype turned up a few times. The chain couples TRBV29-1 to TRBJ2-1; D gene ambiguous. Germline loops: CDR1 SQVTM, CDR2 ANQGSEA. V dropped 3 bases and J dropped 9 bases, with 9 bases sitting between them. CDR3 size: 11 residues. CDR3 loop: CSVDNLGEQFF. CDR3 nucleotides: TGCAGCGTTGATAACCTGGGTGAGCAGTTCTTC.

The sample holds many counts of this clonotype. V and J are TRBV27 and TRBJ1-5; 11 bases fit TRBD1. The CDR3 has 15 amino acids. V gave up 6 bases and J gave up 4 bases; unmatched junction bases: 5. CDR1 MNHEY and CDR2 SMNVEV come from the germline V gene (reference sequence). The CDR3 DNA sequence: TGTGCCAGCAGAGAGGGACAGGGGGGGAATCAGCCCCAGCATTTT. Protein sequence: CASREGQGGNQPQHF.

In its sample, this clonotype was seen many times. As DNA, the CDR3 is TGCGCCAGCAGCTGGGAGCGGGGATCTGCCTACGAGCAGTACTTC. Residues: CASSWERGSAYEQYF. The chain has TRBV5-1 and TRBJ2-7; 7 bases line up with TRBD2. CDR3 length: 15 amino acids. Germline CDR1 is SGHRS and CDR2 is YFSETQ. V lost 3 bases, J lost 2 bases, and 8 bases stayed unmatched.

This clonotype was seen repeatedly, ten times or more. The CDR3 here is CASSPLGNTIYF. CDR3 in DNA: TGTGCCAGCTCACCCTTGGGAAACACCATATATTTT. This chain connects TRBV18 to TRBJ1-3, with D hard to call. The germline V gene encodes CDR1 KGHSH and CDR2 LQKENI. The V gene lost 3 bases and the J gene lost 4 bases, with 4 bases spanning the gap. There are 12 residues in the CDR3.

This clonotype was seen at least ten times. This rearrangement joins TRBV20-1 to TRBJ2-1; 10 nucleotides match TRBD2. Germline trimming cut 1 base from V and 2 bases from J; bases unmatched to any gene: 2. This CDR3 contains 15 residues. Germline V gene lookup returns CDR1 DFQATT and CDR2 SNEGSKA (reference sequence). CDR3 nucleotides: TGCAGTGCTAGAGTCCTAGCGGGGGCCTACAATGAGCAGTTCTTC. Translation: CSARVLAGAYNEQFF.

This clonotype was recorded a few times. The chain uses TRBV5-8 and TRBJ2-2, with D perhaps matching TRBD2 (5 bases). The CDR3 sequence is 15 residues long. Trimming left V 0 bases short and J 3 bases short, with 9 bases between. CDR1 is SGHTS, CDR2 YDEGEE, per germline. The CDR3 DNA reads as TGTGCCAGCAGCTTGGGGAGGAAGGACACCGGGGAGCTGTTTTTT. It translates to CASSLGRKDTGELFF. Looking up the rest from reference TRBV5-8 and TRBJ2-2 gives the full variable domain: EAGVTQSPTHLIKTRGQQATLRCSPISGHTSVYWYQQALGLGLQFLLWYDEGEERNRGNFPPRFSGRQFPNYSSELNVNALELEDSALYLCASSLGRKDTGELFFGEGSRLTVL.

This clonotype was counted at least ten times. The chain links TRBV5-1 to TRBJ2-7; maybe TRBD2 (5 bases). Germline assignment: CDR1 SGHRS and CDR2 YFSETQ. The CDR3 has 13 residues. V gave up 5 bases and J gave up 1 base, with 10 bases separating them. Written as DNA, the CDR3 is TGCGCCAGCAGACGGACTCAATCCTACGAGCAGTACTTC. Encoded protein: CASRRTQSYEQYF. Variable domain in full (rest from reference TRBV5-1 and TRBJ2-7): KAGVTQTPRYLIKTRGQQVTLSCSPISGHRSVSWYQQTPGQGLQFLFEYFSETQRNKGNFPGRFSGRQFSNSRSEMNVSTLELGDSALYLCASRRTQSYEQYFGPGTRLTVT.

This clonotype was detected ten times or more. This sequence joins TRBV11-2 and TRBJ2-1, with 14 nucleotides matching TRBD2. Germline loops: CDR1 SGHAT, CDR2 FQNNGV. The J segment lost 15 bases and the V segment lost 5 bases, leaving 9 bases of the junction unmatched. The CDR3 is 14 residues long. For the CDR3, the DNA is TGTGCCAGCAGCATGGGACTAGCGGGGGAGGATCCGTTCTTC. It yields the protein CASSMGLAGEDPFF.

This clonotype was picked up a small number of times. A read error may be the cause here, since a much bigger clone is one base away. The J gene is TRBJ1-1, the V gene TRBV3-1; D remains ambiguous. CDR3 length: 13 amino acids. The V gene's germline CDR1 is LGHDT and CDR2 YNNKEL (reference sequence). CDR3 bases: TGTGCCAGCAGCCCAAGGGCAGACACTGGAGCTTTCTTT. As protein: CASSPRADTGAFF.